This T cell receptor (beta chain) was identified in a study of tumor-infiltrating lymphocytes in primary liver carcinoma. As for the study in general: Stage T1-T3 N0M0 tumors measured roughly 4.2 to 10 cm at most.

Study conclusions and caveats: The overlap of tumor-adjacent and tumor-blood pairs was smaller than that of tumor region pairs. Merely about 8-24% of top clones occurred in all five tumor regions.

Investigators took RNA and DNA out together from roughly 18-30 mg of unsorted bulk tissue. From around 0.5 ug of total RNA, TCR beta-specific cDNA was reverse-transcribed using a constant-region primer. Slightly modified ARM-PCR, run as three nested multiplex PCR rounds, produced the TCR beta libraries. Rounds one and two of PCR, each of 10 cycles, were primed with TRBV1-TRBV30 forward primers and a C-beta reverse primer. MiXCR, run by TCRdb on the multiplex PCR reads, gives a single entry per CDR3 protein. Found here are under 90,000 distinct CDR3 sequences, over 60% of them singletons; the top ten hold roughly a fifth. Comments on this clonotype: The antigen is not known. A much larger clone differs from this one at a single base, so this may be a read error.

Germline CDR1 and CDR2: SEHNR and FQNEAQ (reference sequence). V shed 2 bases and J shed 6 bases, with 14 bases lying between them. The CDR3 has 15 residues. This chain uses TRBV7-9 with TRBJ1-3, with a possible D match to TRBD1 (5 bases). Material: liver tumor tissue from sampling region 1. Subset: tumor region T1, superior pole. The sequence came from a man aged 40-49 years with primary liver carcinoma and hepatitis B virus infection. The CDR3 region is CASSLSGYLENTIYF. CDR3 nucleotides: TGTGCCAGCAGCTTATCAGGGTATCTTGAAAACACCATATATTTT. The full variable domain, completed using reference TRBV7-9 and TRBJ1-3, is DTGVSQNPRHKITKRGQNVTFRCDPISEHNRLYWYRQTLGQGPEFLTYFQNEAQLEKSRLLSDRFSAERPKGSFSTLEIQRTEQGDSAMYLCASSLSGYLENTIYFGEGSWLTVV.